These 14 T cell receptor beta chains came from one sample sequenced in a study of blood T cell repertoires in COVID-19. Data came from immunoSEQ multiplex PCR; TCRdb stores just in-frame clones and leaves some out. The table has hundreds of thousands of clones, around nine tenths seen once. The sequenced sample was peripheral blood. The receptors were gathered from a woman in her seventies with COVID-19, enrolled during active disease.

The chain links TRBV7-2 to TRBJ2-2; 11 bases map to TRBD2. V lost 5 bases to trimming and J lost 7 bases; unmatched junction nucleotides: 9. Germline V gives CDR1 SGHTA, CDR2 FQGNSA. CDR3 size: 16 residues. This CDR3 reads CASSLQSLAGGGELFF. CDR3 bases: TGTGCCAGCAGCCTTCAAAGCCTAGCGGGAGGCGGGGAGCTGTTTTTT.

CDR3 sequence reads: CASSLSLAPGANYGYTF. The DNA of the CDR3 is TGTGCCAGCAGTTTAAGTCTCGCGCCAGGGGCCAACTATGGCTACACCTTC. The V and J genes are TRBV27 and TRBJ1-2; D is perhaps TRBD1 (6 bases). With 2 bases removed from V and 2 bases from J, the gap between germline ends came to 18 bases. CDR1 is MNHEY, CDR2 SMNVEV, per germline (reference sequence). This CDR3 region has 17 residues.

The rearrangement uses TRBV27 and TRBJ2-5; 8 bases match TRBD2. Germline CDR1 and CDR2: MNHEY and SMNVEV (reference sequence). V trimming: 4 bases; J trimming: 6 bases; junction bases outside the gene matches: 7. The CDR3 is 14 amino acids. The CDR3: CASSSAGGRKTQYF. DNA for the CDR3: TGTGCCAGCAGTTCCGCGGGGGGCAGGAAGACCCAGTACTTC.

V gene TRBV19 combines with J gene TRBJ2-1; 7 bases agree with TRBD2. Trimming cost V 3 bases and J 7 bases; bases outside gene matches: 9. This CDR3 is 15 amino acids long. Germline lookup yields CDR1 LNHDA and CDR2 SQIVND (reference sequence). Here the CDR3 DNA reads TGTGCCAGTAGTATGGAGGGAGGGGCGAGGAATGAGCAGTTCTTC. It translates to CASSMEGGARNEQFF.

The V call is TRBV3-1 (or the pseudogene TRBV3-2), the J call TRBJ1-1; D perhaps matches TRBD1 (6 bases). Trimming pared 2 bases from V and 3 bases from J, leaving 7 bases between. Germline values: CDR1 LGHDT, CDR2 YNNKEL (reference sequence). The CDR3 length is 13 residues. The CDR3 spells CASSQTGYTEAFF. The CDR3 coding sequence is TGTGCCAGCAGCCAAACAGGGTACACTGAAGCTTTCTTT.

The gene calls are TRBV11-2 and TRBJ2-5; 8 positions match TRBD1. After removal of 2 bases from V and 0 bases from J, the junction contained 5 bases not matched to a gene. The CDR3 sequence is 16 residues long. Germline V gene data show CDR1 as SGHAT and CDR2 as FQNNGV. CDR3 in amino acids: CASSLTRQGNQETQYF. In nucleotides, the CDR3 is TGTGCCAGCAGCTTAACCCGACAGGGGAACCAAGAGACCCAGTACTTC.

A few counts support this clone. V and J are TRBV7-2 and TRBJ1-6; TRBD1 is a possible D gene (5 bases). The length of the CDR3 is 15 residues. Trimming left V 5 bases short and J 9 bases short, with 17 bases between. Germline assignment: CDR1 SGHTA and CDR2 FQGNSA. DNA of the CDR3: TGTGCCAGCAGCCTAACTGGCCCCGGGGGTTCACCCCTCCACTTT. This codes for CASSLTGPGGSPLHF.

CDR3 DNA sequence: TGTGCCAGCAGCTTGGTACAGGAGAACACTGAAGCTTTCTTT. It is translated as CASSLVQENTEAFF. This sequence joins TRBV5-6 and TRBJ1-1, with D perhaps TRBD1 (5 bases). The CDR3 spans 14 residues. Germline V CDR1 and CDR2: SGHDT, YYEEEE. Trimming cost V 0 bases and J 1 base, with 7 bases left between them.

This chain links TRBV3-1 (or the pseudogene TRBV3-2) with TRBJ2-7, with D unresolved. The V end was cut by 4 bases, the J end by 2 bases, with 12 bases between. The CDR3 spans 14 residues. Germline CDR1 and CDR2: LGHDT and YNNKEL (reference sequence). CDR3 sequence (DNA): TGTGCCAGCAGCCGGGCCGAAGAAGCCTACGAGCAGTACTTC. Amino acid sequence: CASSRAEEAYEQYF.

V and J are TRBV6-5 and TRBJ1-2, with D uncertain. Germline V CDR1 and CDR2: MNHEY, SVGAGI. CDR3 length: 15 amino acids. V was shortened by 8 bases and J by 4 bases, with 20 bases between the two germline ends. In DNA form, the CDR3 reads TGTGCCAGCCTGAATACGGAGACTCCTCGCTATGGCTACACCTTC. Its protein is CASLNTETPRYGYTF.

On this clone: In the same sample, other DNA sequences code for this CDR3. The rearrangement uses TRBV20-1 and TRBJ1-2; tentative D call: TRBD1 (5 bases). The V and J ends lost 3 bases and 8 bases respectively, with 10 bases between them. CDR3 size: 11 residues. Germline V lookup: CDR1 DFQATT, CDR2 SNEGSKA (reference sequence). The CDR3 protein is CSARQGRGYTF. CDR3 DNA sequence: TGCAGTGCTAGGCAGGGAAGGGGCTACACCTTC.

On this clone: Other DNA sequences in the same sample also yield this CDR3. V is TRBV28 and J is TRBJ1-5; tentative D call: TRBD1 (6 bases). Germline-derived CDR1 and CDR2 are MDHEN and SYDVKM. The CDR3 totals 12 residues. The V and J ends lost 3 bases and 6 bases respectively, with 6 bases between them. The CDR3 is CASSLGAQPQHF. CDR3 in DNA: TGTGCCAGCAGTTTGGGGGCTCAGCCCCAGCATTTT.

The J gene is TRBJ1-1, the V gene TRBV24-1; D uncertain. Germline V lookup: CDR1 KGHDR, CDR2 SFDVKD. This CDR3 comprises 12 residues. Trimming cost V 5 bases and J 8 bases, with 11 bases left between them. For the CDR3, the DNA is TGTGCCACCAGTGTGACGGGGAAAGAAGCTTTCTTT. This codes for CATSVTGKEAFF.

This chain connects TRBV5-1 to TRBJ2-7; D possibly corresponds to TRBD2 (5 bases). Germline CDR1 reads SGHRS; CDR2 reads YFSETQ. This CDR3 comprises 15 residues. V dropped 1 base and J dropped 1 base, with 12 bases sitting between them. The CDR3 is CASSLRADYSYEQYF. The CDR3 nucleotides read TGCGCCAGCAGCTTGAGGGCCGACTATTCCTACGAGCAGTACTTC.